This T cell receptor (beta chain) emerged from a study of blood T cell repertoires in COVID-19. Across the study: The samples span acute and convalescent COVID-19 from the United States, Italy and Spain. The analysed material was cDNA or gDNA that came from T cells, B-cell-depleted T cells, or PBMCs.

Original analysis: How many nucleated cells were present was estimated from reference gene primer amplification. Sequenced by immunoSEQ multiplex PCR; TCRdb stores in-frame clones only, minus some. V and J calls and clone size are given by that table; D and trimming were obtained from the DNA. The data hold approximately 300,000 clones, with 85% to 90% observed a single time. CDR1 and CDR2 from the germline V gene are MNHEY and SVGAGI. This CDR3 comprises 15 residues. The ends lost 7 bases at V and 5 bases at J; junction bases unmatched: 13. This TCR derives from a woman in her 40s with acute or convalescent COVID-19. The sample taken for sequencing was peripheral blood. The rearrangement links TRBV6-5 to TRBJ1-2; TRBD1 agrees at 7 bases. This chain's CDR3 is CASNLNPDRAYGYTF. CDR3 sequence (DNA): TGTGCCAGCAATCTTAACCCAGACAGGGCTTATGGCTACACCTTC.